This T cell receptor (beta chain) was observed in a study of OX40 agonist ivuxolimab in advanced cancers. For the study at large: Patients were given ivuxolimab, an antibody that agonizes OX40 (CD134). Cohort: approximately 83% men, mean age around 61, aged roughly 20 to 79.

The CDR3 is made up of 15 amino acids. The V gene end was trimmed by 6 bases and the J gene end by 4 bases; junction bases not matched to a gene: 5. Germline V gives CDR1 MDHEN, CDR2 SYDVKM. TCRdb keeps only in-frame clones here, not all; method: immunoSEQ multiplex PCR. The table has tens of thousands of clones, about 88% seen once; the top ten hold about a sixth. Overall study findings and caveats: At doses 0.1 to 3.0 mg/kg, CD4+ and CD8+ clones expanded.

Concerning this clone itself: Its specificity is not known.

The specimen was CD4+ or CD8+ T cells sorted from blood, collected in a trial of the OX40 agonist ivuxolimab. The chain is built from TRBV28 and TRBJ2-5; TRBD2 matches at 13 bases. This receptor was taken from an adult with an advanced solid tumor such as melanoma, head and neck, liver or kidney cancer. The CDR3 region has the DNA TGTGCCAGCAGGAGGACTAGCGGGGGAGGAGAGACCCAGTACTTC. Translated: CASRRTSGGGETQYF.